These T cell receptor beta chains were read from a single sample in a study of blood T cell repertoires in COVID-19. Assay used: immunoSEQ multiplex PCR; TCRdb lists only in-frame clones, some missing. Counted here are 65,000 to 70,000 clones, 80% to 90% occurring once; the ten biggest clones make up almost 1.5%. Sequenced material: peripheral blood. The receptors come from a woman aged 55-69 years with acute or convalescent COVID-19. Each CDR3 is given with its conserved first and last residue. The D gene is left open where the match is weak. Clone sizes are given selectively: once, few, many, or a class where the clone is expanded.

>TRBV7-9|TRBD1|NA|TRBJ1-1
CASSPGQGTEAFF
TGTGCCAGCAGCCCAGGACAGGGCACTGAAGCTTTCTTT
>TRBV5-1|TRBD1|NA|TRBJ1-1
CASSIRTGVLSNTEAFF
TGCGCCAGCAGCATCCGGACAGGGGTCCTATCGAACACTGAAGCTTTCTTT
>TRBV12-3/TRBV12-4|NA|NA|TRBJ1-2
CASSLGQYGYTF
TGTGCCAGCAGTTTAGGACAGTATGGCTACACCTTC
>TRBV18|NA|medium-sized|TRBJ2-5
CASSQNRGGETQYF
TGTGCCAGCTCACAGAACAGGGGAGGAGAGACCCAGTACTTC
>TRBV2|TRBD1|NA|TRBJ1-1
CASSLDRGGNTEAFF
TGTGCCAGCTCTTTGGACAGGGGAGGGAACACTGAAGCTTTCTTT
>TRBV7-2|NA|once|TRBJ1-2
CASSLAGADRGYTF
TGTGCCAGCAGCTTAGCTGGGGCAGACCGTGGCTACACCTTC
>TRBV6-5|NA|NA|TRBJ2-7
CAPPEILNYEQYF
TGTGCCCCCCCCGAGATACTCAACTACGAGCAGTACTTC
>TRBV7-9|TRBD1|NA|TRBJ1-1
CASSSGQDTEAFF
TGTGCCAGCAGCTCTGGACAGGACACTGAAGCTTTCTTT
>TRBV27|NA|NA|TRBJ2-1
CASSPEGGTVRYNEQFF
TGTGCCAGCAGTCCCGAGGGGGGGACCGTACGTTACAATGAGCAGTTCTTC
>TRBV15|TRBD2|NA|TRBJ2-2
CATSRARTAGANTGELFF
TGTGCCACCAGCAGAGCTAGGACCGCGGGAGCGAACACCGGGGAGCTGTTTTTT
>TRBV19|TRBD2|NA|TRBJ2-7
CASSSRLAGGYEQYF
TGTGCCAGTAGCTCCAGACTAGCGGGAGGGTACGAGCAGTACTTC
>TRBV7-8|TRBD2|NA|TRBJ2-3
CASSLGTSVRTDTQYF
TGTGCCAGCAGCTTAGGGACTAGCGTCCGCACAGATACGCAGTATTTT
>TRBV6-6|NA|once|TRBJ1-3
CASRSRVSGNTIYF
TGTGCCAGCAGATCCAGGGTCTCTGGAAACACCATATATTTT
>TRBV9|TRBD2|NA|TRBJ2-1
CASSVGPSGNFDEQFF
TGTGCCAGCAGCGTAGGTCCTAGCGGGAACTTCGATGAGCAGTTCTTC
>TRBV7-2|NA|few|TRBJ2-3
CASSPTAVSYFTDTQYF
TGTGCCAGCAGCCCAACGGCGGTATCCTACTTCACAGATACGCAGTATTTT
>TRBV28|NA|NA|TRBJ1-5
CASRNFRKGEPQHF
TGTGCCAGCAGAAATTTCCGGAAGGGGGAGCCCCAGCATTTT
>TRBV7-2|NA|NA|TRBJ2-3
CASTIGSSTDTQYF
TGTGCCAGCACGATAGGTAGCAGCACAGATACGCAGTATTTT
>TRBV5-1|NA|few|TRBJ2-5
CASGTGTPVQETQYF
TGCGCCAGCGGGACCGGGACACCGGTCCAGGAGACCCAGTACTTC